This entry features one T cell receptor beta chain sequence. This sample was taken from a study of shared clonotypes between healthy human individuals. The length of the CDR3 is 18 residues. Germline CDR1 and CDR2: LNHNV and YYDKDF (reference sequence). The V and J ends lost 3 bases and 8 bases, in that order; junction bases with no gene match: 12. Generated by immunoSEQ multiplex PCR, the TCRdb table keeps only in-frame clones and is missing some. The sample holds approximately 2,200,000 clones, about 93% seen once. Naive CD8 cells comprised CD45RO-negative, CCR7-positively selected cells, excluding terminally differentiated effector memory CD45RA+ cells.

This receptor was identified in a man younger than 35 in good health. Some clones in this sample may be carry-over from other donors' samples. This sequence joins TRBV15 and TRBJ2-1; TRBD2 agrees at 14 bases. Sequenced: naive CD8+ T cells from PBMCs. The CDR3 DNA follows: TGTGCCACCAGCAGCGCCCTCGGGACTAGCGGGAGTCGGGATGAGCAGTTCTTC. As protein: CATSSALGTSGSRDEQFF.